One and the same sample provided the 5 T cell receptor beta chains below, sequenced in a study of blood T cell repertoires in COVID-19. Measured with immunoSEQ multiplex PCR; TCRdb has only the in-frame clones, and not every one. The sample has approximately 270,000 clones; about 90% are singletons. The specimen sequenced was PBMCs or T cells enriched from blood (not recorded which). Receptors originate from a woman younger than 45 with acute COVID-19.

This clone was picked up one time. The chain uses TRBV27 and TRBJ2-7; possibly TRBD2 for D (6 bases). CDR3 length: 17 amino acids. V dropped 8 bases and J dropped 0 bases, with 23 bases sitting between them. The germline V gene encodes CDR1 MNHEY and CDR2 SMNVEV (reference sequence). The CDR3: CASREEAGTQASYEQYF. In DNA, the CDR3 is TGTGCCAGCCGAGAAGAAGCCGGGACTCAGGCCTCCTACGAGCAGTACTTC.

A remark on this clone: This sample includes further DNA sequences coding for the same CDR3. V is TRBV12-3 or TRBV12-4 and J is TRBJ1-2; D is perhaps TRBD1 (6 bases). There are 13 residues in the CDR3. V was pared by 3 bases and J by 7 bases, with 12 bases between. The CDR3 sequence: CASSLSGVGGYTF. The CDR3 nucleotides read TGTGCCAGCAGTTTGTCAGGGGTAGGTGGCTACACCTTC.

This chain connects TRBV5-1 to TRBJ1-4; the D gene is possibly TRBD1 (5 bases). V was shortened by 4 bases and J by 8 bases, with 18 bases between the two germline ends. The CDR3 runs to 15 residues. CDR1 and CDR2 from the germline V gene are SGHRS and YFSETQ. This chain's CDR3 is CASSLDAGINEKLFF. The CDR3 bases are TGCGCCAGCAGCCTGGACGCAGGGATTAACGAAAAACTGTTTTTT.

The genes are TRBV7-2 and TRBJ1-4, with a tentative D call TRBD1 (6 bases). The ends were cut back, 5 bases at V and 8 bases at J, with 21 bases in the middle. This CDR3 region has 16 residues. Germline V gene sequence: CDR1 SGHTA, CDR2 FQGNSA. This CDR3 is CASSPRVQGIGEKLFF. In DNA, the CDR3 is TGTGCCAGCAGCCCTAGGGTTCAGGGGATAGGGGAAAAACTGTTTTTT.

The rearrangement links TRBV5-1 to TRBJ1-1; a weak D match, TRBD1 (5 bases). Germline V gene data show CDR1 as SGHRS and CDR2 as YFSETQ. Trimming removed 4 bases from V and 5 bases from J, with 18 bases in between. The CDR3 runs 15 residues. CDR3 residues: CASSAQTVSRTEAFF. CDR3 nucleotides: TGCGCCAGCAGCGCCCAGACAGTATCTCGAACTGAAGCTTTCTTT.